These 15 T cell receptor beta chains share one sample of origin, sequenced in a study of blood T cell repertoires in COVID-19. The repertoire was sequenced with immunoSEQ multiplex PCR; TCRdb's copy has only in-frame clones and lacks some. This sample yields 250,000 or so clones, of which about 88% are seen a single time; 0.95% to 1% belongs to the top ten. The specimen sequenced was peripheral blood. These receptors were collected from a woman aged 35 to 49 who had recovered from COVID-19.

The V call is TRBV3-1 (or the pseudogene TRBV3-2), the J call TRBJ2-4, with 7 nucleotides matching TRBD2. The CDR3 totals 14 residues. The junction had 3 bases not matched to a gene; V was cut back by 4 bases and J by 3 bases. CDR1 is LGHDT, CDR2 YNNKEL, per germline (reference sequence). The CDR3 region is CASSPPGGKNIQYF. The CDR3 DNA sequence: TGTGCCAGCAGCCCCCCGGGGGGCAAAAACATTCAGTACTTC.

The chain combines TRBV21-1 with TRBJ1-3; the table's D call TRBD1 went unverified against the DNA. TRBV21-1 is shown as a pseudogene. This CDR3 is 16 amino acids long. CDR3 loop: CASSTGQGSSGNTIYF. DNA of the CDR3: TGTGCCAGCAGCACCGGACAGGGCAGCTCTGGAAACACCATATATTTT.

The chain employs TRBV30 and TRBJ2-2; 9 bases line up with TRBD2. J was trimmed by 0 bases and V by 3 bases; bases with no gene match: 2. This CDR3 comprises 15 residues. Germline-derived CDR1 and CDR2 are GTSNPN and SVGIG (reference sequence). Here the CDR3 reads CAWRRLAANTGELFF. CDR3 DNA: TGTGCCTGGAGACGACTAGCGGCGAACACCGGGGAGCTGTTTTTT.

The genes are TRBV11-2 and TRBJ2-1, with TRBD2 as a possible D gene (6 bases). Germline CDR1 SGHAT, CDR2 FQNNGV. The CDR3 is made up of 14 amino acids. Deletions cut 2 bases from V and 5 bases from J, with 10 bases between. DNA for the CDR3: TGTGCCAGCAGCTTATACGGGAGCAACAATGAGCAGTTCTTC. Its translation: CASSLYGSNNEQFF.

The chain combines TRBV27 with TRBJ2-5; D unclear. Trimming shortened V by 0 bases and J by 3 bases, and 5 bases separated the two germline ends. The CDR3 is 13 residues long. Germline assignment: CDR1 MNHEY and CDR2 SMNVEV (reference sequence). The CDR3: CASSLSLKETQYF. In nucleotides, the CDR3 is TGTGCCAGCAGTTTATCGTTAAAAGAGACCCAGTACTTC.

This clone appeared a single time. The rearrangement links TRBV10-3 to TRBJ1-4, with D maybe TRBD1 (5 bases). V dropped 5 bases and J dropped 4 bases, with 11 bases sitting between them. The CDR3 is 14 amino acids. CDR1 ENHRY and CDR2 SYGVKD come from the germline V gene. The CDR3 is CAISRQGNNEKLFF. The CDR3 nucleotides are TGTGCCATCAGTCGGCAGGGAAATAATGAAAAACTGTTTTTT.

The genes are TRBV18 and TRBJ2-6; a possible D gene is TRBD1 (5 bases). Germline CDR1 KGHSH, CDR2 LQKENI. CDR3 size: 16 residues. Between the trimmed V and J ends, which lost 4 bases and 4 bases, there was a span of 14 bases. CDR3 in amino acids: CASSLLQGDGANVLTF. The CDR3 bases are TGTGCCAGCTCACTCCTCCAGGGTGACGGGGCCAACGTCCTGACTTTC.

This chain connects TRBV19 to TRBJ2-2, with D possibly being TRBD1 (6 bases). The V end was cut by 4 bases, the J end by 4 bases, with 13 bases between. The germline V gene has CDR1 LNHDA and CDR2 SQIVND (reference sequence). The CDR3 totals 15 residues. The CDR3 nucleotides read TGTGCCAGTAGTACCAACAGGGTCCCCACCGGGGAGCTGTTTTTT. Its protein product is CASSTNRVPTGELFF.

The chain recombines TRBV18 with TRBJ1-3; a weak D match, TRBD1 (5 bases). The length of the CDR3 is 17 residues. In germline, CDR1 is KGHSH, CDR2 LQKENI. The germline V and J ends were trimmed by 0 bases and 0 bases, with 12 bases remaining between them. CDR3 nucleotide sequence: TGTGCCAGCTCACCACCGGACTACAGGAGCTCTGGAAACACCATATATTTT. As protein: CASSPPDYRSSGNTIYF.

The V gene is TRBV18, the J gene TRBJ1-5; TRBD1 is a possible D gene (6 bases). The CDR3 has 16 residues. V was pared by 1 base and J by 0 bases, with 10 bases between. Germline assignment: CDR1 KGHSH and CDR2 LQKENI. This CDR3 reads CASSPLGGVSNQPQHF. CDR3 in DNA: TGTGCCAGCTCACCACTTGGGGGCGTTAGCAATCAGCCCCAGCATTTT.

The chain combines TRBV7-2 with TRBJ2-7; D may be TRBD2 (6 bases). The CDR3 consists of 14 residues. V was shortened by 1 base and J by 6 bases, with 13 bases between the two germline ends. Germline V gene data show CDR1 as SGHTA and CDR2 as FQGNSA. The CDR3 nucleotides are TGTGCCAGCAGCTTAGACCCCGGAGCGGGCGAGCAGTACGTC. Translation gives CASSLDPGAGEQYV.

The chain recombines TRBV28 with TRBJ1-3, with TRBD1 as a possible D gene (5 bases). The CDR3 has 15 amino acids. Germline V gene sequence: CDR1 MDHEN, CDR2 SYDVKM. Trimming cost V 2 bases and J 2 bases, with 10 bases left between them. This CDR3 is CASSLGGAPGNTIYF. The CDR3 DNA reads as TGTGCCAGCAGTTTAGGCGGGGCTCCTGGAAACACCATATATTTT.

This clone was observed a few times. The genes are TRBV7-9 and TRBJ1-2; D is unresolved. The CDR3 totals 12 residues. Germline V CDR1 and CDR2: SEHNR, FQNEAQ (reference sequence). V lost 1 base and J 7 bases, leaving 7 bases between the germline ends. The DNA for the CDR3 is TGTGCCAGCAGCTTAGACGGGTCTGGCTACACCTTC. This sequence encodes CASSLDGSGYTF.

This clone was picked up one time. The rearrangement links TRBV10-1 to TRBJ1-1; 7 bases match TRBD1. V lost 6 bases, J lost 0 bases, and 13 bases stayed unmatched. The length of the CDR3 is 17 residues. The germline V gene encodes CDR1 WNHNN and CDR2 SYGVQD (reference sequence). The CDR3, as DNA: TGCGCCAGCAGCGGGACAGCTAGACCGGCCATGAACACTGAAGCTTTCTTT. Translated: CASSGTARPAMNTEAFF.

The chain has TRBV15 and TRBJ2-5; 8 bases fit TRBD1. With 2 bases clipped from V and 5 bases from J, the junction kept 10 bases outside the gene matches. Germline CDR1 reads LNHNV; CDR2 reads YYDKDF (reference sequence). This CDR3 is 16 amino acids long. CDR3 in DNA: TGTGCCACCAGCAGATCCCGGGACAGGCCCTTGGAGACCCAGTACTTC. This encodes CATSRSRDRPLETQYF.